The 24 T cell receptor beta chains in this list originate from one sample, sequenced in a study of hypomethylating agent response in myelodysplastic syndrome. TCRdb's copy holds only in-frame clones and misses some; the assay was immunoSEQ multiplex PCR. This table has approximately 2,700 clones, roughly 85% appearing once. The sequences come from bone marrow, collected before or after starting hypomethylating agent treatment for myelodysplastic syndrome (not recorded which). The receptor source for this set is a human donor with myelodysplastic syndrome.

This chain connects TRBV7-2 to TRBJ1-5; no definite D call. The CDR3 contains 14 residues. V was cut by 5 bases and J by 2 bases, with 10 bases left in between. CDR1 is SGHTA, CDR2 FQGNSA, per germline. CDR3 loop: CASSPSGGNQPQHF. CDR3 coding DNA: TGTGCCAGCAGCCCTTCGGGCGGCAATCAGCCCCAGCATTTT.

The gene calls are TRBV11-3 and TRBJ2-5; D is ambiguous. The germline gives CDR1 SGHNT, CDR2 YENEEA. The CDR3 loop spans 12 amino acids. The ends were cut back, 4 bases at V and 9 bases at J, with 12 bases in the middle. In DNA, the CDR3 is TGTGCCAGCAGCTCTGCCGATGAGGCCCAGTACTTC. Residues: CASSSADEAQYF.

The chain joins TRBV5-6 to TRBJ2-1, with D maybe TRBD2 (5 bases). Trimming removed 5 bases at V and 9 bases at J, with 21 bases between. This CDR3 is built from 15 residues. CDR1 and CDR2 from the germline V gene are SGHDT and YYEEEE. The CDR3 bases are TGTGCCAGCAGTATCCCTGCGGCGGGTTGGGTTGAGCAGTTCTTC. Translated, it gives CASSIPAAGWVEQFF.

The J gene is TRBJ2-7, the V gene TRBV25-1; 11 nucleotides line up with TRBD2. Germline V gives CDR1 MGHDK, CDR2 SYGVNS. Trimming at V came to 8 bases and at J to 3 bases, leaving 3 bases not matched to a gene. The CDR3 consists of 13 residues. CDR3 sequence (DNA): TGTGCCAGCGGCCTAGCGGGGGGCTACGAGCAGTACTTC. Its translation: CASGLAGGYEQYF.

The chain employs TRBV7-2 and TRBJ2-2; perhaps TRBD1 as D (5 bases). Germline V gives CDR1 SGHTA, CDR2 FQGNSA. The CDR3 length is 15 residues. Between the trimmed V and J ends, which lost 4 bases and 3 bases, there was a span of 12 bases. The CDR3 DNA follows: TGTGCCAGCAGCTACAACCCAGGGCACACCGGGGAGCTGTTTTTT. This encodes CASSYNPGHTGELFF.

This chain uses TRBV9 with TRBJ2-7; the D is unclear. V gave up 1 base and J gave up 3 bases, with 14 bases separating them. This CDR3 region has 15 residues. The germline CDR1 and CDR2 sequences are SGDLS and YYNGEE. This CDR3 is CASSVIGKRVYEQYF. The CDR3 DNA sequence: TGTGCCAGCAGCGTAATAGGGAAAAGGGTCTACGAGCAGTACTTC.

This chain uses TRBV20-1 with TRBJ2-5; D remains ambiguous. The germline V gene has CDR1 DFQATT and CDR2 SNEGSKA (reference sequence). The CDR3 loop spans 11 amino acids. Trimming shortened V by 4 bases and J by 0 bases, and 3 bases separated the two germline ends. In nucleotides, the CDR3 is TGCAGTGCTATGGACCAAGAGACCCAGTACTTC. Protein: CSAMDQETQYF.

V and J are TRBV5-1 and TRBJ1-1; D is unclear. V lost 4 bases and J lost 1, with 8 bases in between. Germline V gives CDR1 SGHRS, CDR2 YFSETQ. The CDR3 extends over 13 amino acids. CDR3 bases: TGCGCCAGCAGCGAGTGGGGGAACACTGAAGCTTTCTTT. It is translated as CASSEWGNTEAFF.

V gene TRBV25-1 combines with J gene TRBJ1-1; tentatively, D is TRBD1 (5 bases). This CDR3 region has 15 residues. The V end lost 6 bases, the J end lost 1 base, and 15 bases lay between the germline ends. Germline CDR1 is MGHDK and CDR2 is SYGVNS. DNA of the CDR3: TGTGCCAGCAGGGGGTTGGGCAGGGCGAACACTGAAGCTTTCTTT. It translates to CASRGLGRANTEAFF. The entire variable domain, with the rest obtained from reference TRBV25-1 and TRBJ1-1, is as follows: EADIYQTPRYLVIGTGKKITLECSQTMGHDKMYWYQQDPGMELHLIHYSYGVNSTEKGDLSSESTVSRIRTEHFPLTLESARPSHTSQYLCASRGLGRANTEAFFGQGTRLTVV.

This clone is a singleton in its sample. V and J are TRBV29-1 and TRBJ1-5; D unclear. The germline CDR1 and CDR2 sequences are SQVTM and ANQGSEA. Trimming shortened V by 5 bases and J by 4 bases, and 9 bases separated the two germline ends. The CDR3 consists of 12 residues. In nucleotides, the CDR3 is TGCAGCGTTCGGGAGCAAAATCAGCCCCAGCATTTT. Encoded protein: CSVREQNQPQHF.

The chain is built from TRBV7-8 and TRBJ1-6; no firm D call. CDR3 length: 16 residues. Germline V gene sequence: CDR1 SGHVS, CDR2 FQNEAQ. V dropped 1 base and J dropped 0 bases, with 7 bases sitting between them. The CDR3 bases are TGTGCCAGCAGCTTAGGTGGGAGCTCCTATAATTCACCCCTCCACTTT. Protein: CASSLGGSSYNSPLHF. Full variable domain (missing parts from reference TRBV7-8 and TRBJ1-6): GAGVSQSPRYKVAKRGQDVALRCDPISGHVSLFWYQQALGQGPEFLTYFQNEAQLDKSGLPSDRFFAERPEGSVSTLKIQRTQQEDSAVYLCASSLGGSSYNSPLHFGNGTRLTVT.

The chain has TRBV11-3 and TRBJ2-1; 12 nucleotides align to TRBD2. V trimming: 5 bases; J trimming: 1 base; junction bases outside the gene matches: 9. Germline V lookup: CDR1 SGHNT, CDR2 YENEEA. This CDR3 spans 18 amino acids. As DNA, the CDR3 is TGTGCCAGCAGCCTAACTAGCGGGAGGACCTATTCCTACAATGAGCAGTTCTTC. Translated, it gives CASSLTSGRTYSYNEQFF.

This clone was recorded once. CDR3 residues: CASSPTSGGYQETQYF. CDR3 in DNA: TGTGCCAGCAGCCCGACTAGCGGGGGGTACCAAGAGACCCAGTACTTC. The V call is TRBV13, the J call TRBJ2-5; 13 positions match TRBD2. This CDR3 has 16 residues. The V gene's germline CDR1 is PRHDT and CDR2 FYEKMQ (reference sequence). The trim removed 5 bases at V and 0 bases at J, leaving 3 bases unmatched.

This chain uses TRBV6-1 with TRBJ1-4, with TRBD1 matching 7 bases. With 2 bases clipped from V and 4 bases from J, the junction kept 4 bases outside the gene matches. Per the germline V gene, CDR1 is MNHNS and CDR2 is SASEGT. CDR3 length equals 15 residues. The CDR3 loop reads CASSEPHRGNEKLFF. The CDR3 DNA reads as TGTGCCAGCAGTGAACCCCACAGGGGTAATGAAAAACTGTTTTTT.

The chain joins TRBV14 to TRBJ2-7; no definite D call. Germline V lookup: CDR1 SGHDN, CDR2 FVKESK. The V end was cut by 0 bases, the J end by 0 bases, with 6 bases between. The CDR3 totals 14 residues. CDR3 DNA: TGTGCCAGCAGCCAAGACTACGGCTCCTACGAGCAGTACTTC. Protein product: CASSQDYGSYEQYF.

This chain links TRBV7-9 with TRBJ1-5; D possibly corresponds to TRBD1 (5 bases). The CDR3 has 14 amino acids. Trimming shortened V by 1 base and J by 5 bases, and 9 bases separated the two germline ends. From germline, CDR1 is SEHNR and CDR2 FQNEAQ (reference sequence). The CDR3 DNA sequence: TGTGCCAGCAGCTTAGACCAGGGAGATCAGCCCCAGCATTTT. The encoded protein is CASSLDQGDQPQHF.

The gene calls are TRBV28 and TRBJ1-1, with TRBD1 as a possible D gene (5 bases). CDR1 and CDR2 (germline): MDHEN, SYDVKM. This CDR3 region has 11 residues. The CDR3 DNA reads as TGTGCAACCACAGGGAACACTGAAGCTTTCTTT. This gives the protein CATTGNTEAFF.

The V and J genes are TRBV19 and TRBJ2-4; tentatively, D is TRBD1 (6 bases). V was trimmed by 3 bases and J by 3 bases, leaving 24 bases between them. Germline CDR1 LNHDA, CDR2 SQIVND (reference sequence). The length of the CDR3 is 19 residues. The CDR3 sequence: CASSMLPGVSLSGKNIQYF. In DNA form, the CDR3 reads TGTGCCAGTAGTATGCTCCCAGGGGTTAGTCTCTCGGGCAAAAACATTCAGTACTTC.

V usage is TRBV6-1 and J usage is TRBJ2-5; 9 bases map to TRBD1. CDR1 is MNHNS, CDR2 SASEGT, per germline. V shed 6 bases, J shed 2 bases, and the junction held 1 base outside the gene matches. This CDR3 is built from 13 residues. The CDR3 nucleotides read TGTGCCAGCAGGGACAGGGGACAAGAGACCCAGTACTTC. Protein sequence: CASRDRGQETQYF.

The V call is TRBV7-8, the J call TRBJ2-3; D unclear. The germline V and J ends were trimmed by 5 bases and 4 bases, with 10 bases remaining between them. This CDR3 has 13 residues. Germline V gene lookup returns CDR1 SGHVS and CDR2 FQNEAQ. The CDR3 is CASSPPRADTQYF. CDR3 bases: TGTGCCAGCAGCCCACCACGGGCAGATACGCAGTATTTT. The variable domain in full, completed from reference TRBV7-8 and TRBJ2-3, reads GAGVSQSPRYKVAKRGQDVALRCDPISGHVSLFWYQQALGQGPEFLTYFQNEAQLDKSGLPSDRFFAERPEGSVSTLKIQRTQQEDSAVYLCASSPPRADTQYFGPGTRLTVL.

The CDR3 here is CASSESPNLLSISYEQYF. The CDR3 region has the DNA TGTGCCAGCAGTGAAAGCCCGAACCTCCTCTCAATATCCTACGAGCAGTACTTC. The V gene is TRBV6-1, the J gene TRBJ2-7; no reliable D call. The CDR3 length is 18 residues. Germline V lookup: CDR1 MNHNS, CDR2 SASEGT. V lost 2 bases and J lost 1, with 21 bases in between.

The J gene is TRBJ2-7, the V gene TRBV11-1; D possibly matches TRBD1 or TRBD2 (7 bases each). The CDR3 covers 16 residues. Germline V lookup: CDR1 SGHAT, CDR2 FQDESV (reference sequence). V lost 5 bases, J lost 6 bases, and 23 bases lay in between. The CDR3 bases are TGTGCCAGCAGCCTAGGGGGGGGCTCGACAGGGCCCGAGCAGTACTTC. This codes for CASSLGGGSTGPEQYF. The full variable domain, completed using reference TRBV11-1 and TRBJ2-7, is EAEVAQSPRYKITEKSQAVAFWCDPISGHATLYWYRQILGQGPELLVQFQDESVVDDSQLPKDRFSAERLKGVDSTLKIQPAELGDSAMYLCASSLGGGSTGPEQYFGPGTRLTVT.

This clone was observed a few times. The CDR3 sequence is CASSLKAEAFF. CDR3 nucleotide sequence: TGTGCCAGCAGCCTCAAGGCTGAAGCTTTCTTT. The chain links TRBV14 to TRBJ1-1; the D is unclear. Germline V CDR1 and CDR2: SGHDN, FVKESK. The CDR3 has 11 residues. Trimming shortened V by 4 bases and J by 6 bases, and 6 bases separated the two germline ends.

The rearrangement joins TRBV19 to TRBJ1-1; D gene uncertain. V lost 1 base to trimming and J lost 3 bases, with 6 bases between them. In germline, CDR1 is LNHDA, CDR2 SQIVND (reference sequence). The CDR3 extends over 13 amino acids. CDR3 in amino acids: CASSIGGDTEAFF. In nucleotides, the CDR3 is TGTGCCAGTAGTATAGGTGGGGACACTGAAGCTTTCTTT.